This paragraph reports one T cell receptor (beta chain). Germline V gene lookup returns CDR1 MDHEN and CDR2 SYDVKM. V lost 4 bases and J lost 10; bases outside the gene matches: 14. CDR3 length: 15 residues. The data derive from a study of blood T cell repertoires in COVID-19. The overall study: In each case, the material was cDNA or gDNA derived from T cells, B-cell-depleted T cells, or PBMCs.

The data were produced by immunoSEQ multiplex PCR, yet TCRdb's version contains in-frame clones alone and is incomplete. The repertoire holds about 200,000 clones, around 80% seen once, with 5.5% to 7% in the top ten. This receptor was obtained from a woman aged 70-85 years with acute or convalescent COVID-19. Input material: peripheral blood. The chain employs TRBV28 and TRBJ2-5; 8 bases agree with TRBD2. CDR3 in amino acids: CASSSLLAATTDQYF. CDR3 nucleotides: TGTGCCAGCAGTTCGTTACTAGCGGCCACGACGGACCAGTACTTC.